This TCR beta chain appears in the sequencing data of a study of blood T cell repertoires in COVID-19. Study context: Whether acute or convalescent, the COVID-19 samples came from the United States, Italy and Spain.

V lost 5 bases to trimming and J lost 8 bases, with 12 bases between them. In germline, CDR1 is SGHVS, CDR2 FQNEAQ. The CDR3 runs 12 residues. Clones were sequenced by immunoSEQ multiplex PCR, and TCRdb holds only the in-frame ones, with some missing. Among over 150,000 clones listed, approximately 83% were seen once. The sequence derives from a man in his 70s with active or convalescent COVID-19. Sequencing input: peripheral blood. The J gene is TRBJ1-2, the V gene TRBV7-8; D ambiguous. Here the CDR3 reads CASSPTLRGYTF. In DNA, the CDR3 is TGTGCCAGCAGCCCCACCTTGAGGGGCTACACCTTC.